Below, one T cell receptor beta chain is given with its context. This sample stems from a study of blood T cell repertoires in COVID-19. V was pared by 0 bases and J by 4 bases, with 13 bases between. The CDR3 length is 16 residues. The germline V gene has CDR1 LGHNA and CDR2 YSLEER. The method was immunoSEQ multiplex PCR; TCRdb's version includes in-frame clones alone and lacks a portion of them. The repertoire holds 80,000 to 95,000 clones, with nearly 90% as singletons. The J gene is TRBJ2-1, the V gene TRBV4-3; maybe TRBD1 (6 bases). The sample was peripheral blood. This sequence originates from a man in his 70s with acute or convalescent COVID-19. DNA of the CDR3: TGCGCCAGCAGCCAAGATTCGACAGGATCTTACAATGAGCAGTTCTTC. The encoded protein is CASSQDSTGSYNEQFF.